A selection of T cell receptor beta chains follows, all from one sample in a study of OX40 agonist ivuxolimab in advanced cancers. TCRdb keeps only in-frame clones here, not all; method: immunoSEQ multiplex PCR. The data show over 50,000 clones, 80% to 85% seen once. Sequencing used CD4+ or CD8+ T cells sorted from blood, obtained in a trial of the OX40 agonist ivuxolimab. Receptor source: an adult with an advanced solid tumor such as melanoma, head and neck, liver or kidney cancer. CDR3s leave out the opening cysteine and the closing phenylalanine or tryptophan.

j_call v_call cdr3_aa
TRBJ2-5 TRBV7-2 ASSPGLQETQY
TRBJ2-3 TRBV7-9 ASSPLFSGDTQY
TRBJ1-1 TRBV19 ASSTGLGNTEAF
TRBJ2-1 TRBV5-8 ASLGTGWGEQF
TRBJ2-4 TRBV21-1 ASSSKGWEMGNIQY
TRBJ2-5 TRBV7-3 ASSFQRAERETQY
TRBJ1-6 TRBV5-1 ASSQQGAVRNSPLH
TRBJ2-2 TRBV11-2 ASSAMRGRSTGELF
TRBJ2-5 TRBV7-3 ASSLTTGDSETQY
TRBJ2-6 TRBV30 AWSVGLAGGSSGANVLT
TRBJ2-5 TRBV5-6 ASSFDRGVDQETQY
TRBJ2-7 TRBV4-1 ASSQGGAADYEQY
TRBJ2-5 TRBV5-4 ASSQGRDRGWETQY
TRBJ1-4 TRBV19 ASNRDEKLF
TRBJ2-2 TRBV11-2 ASSLSRGWDTGELF
TRBJ1-1 TRBV9 ASSVDNTEAF
TRBJ2-1 TRBV11-3 ASSLRNEQF
TRBJ2-4 TRBV28 ASSSLQGASIKTGIQY
TRBJ2-5 TRBV4-2 ASSQGVSQETQY
TRBJ1-5 TRBV28 ASSNPGGGWQPQH
TRBJ2-3 TRBV21-1 ASSKRRAKRADTQY
TRBJ2-2 TRBV7-3 ASSLMGGDTGELF
. TRBV6-4 ASSGRTGGYEQY
TRBJ2-3 TRBV19 ASRGTGVRDTQY
TRBJ1-5 TRBV29-1 SVGASNQPQH
TRBJ2-7 TRBV28 ASSIRDEQY
TRBJ2-3 TRBV5-4 ASSFGQGARDTQY
TRBJ1-3 TRBV28 ASSGTASGNTIY
TRBJ1-5 TRBV19 AATRRNRRQPQH
TRBJ1-1 TRBV5-4 ASSRENLNTEAF
TRBJ2-3 TRBV7-2 ASSLVPRDTQY
TRBJ1-3 TRBV7-9 ASSSAPYGNTIY
TRBJ1-1 TRBV5-1 ASSLETTDRVNTEAF
TRBJ1-4 TRBV6-6 ASSPPDREKLF
TRBJ2-2 TRBV7-2 ASSLEGNTGELF
TRBJ2-3 TRBV9 ASSASSGSTDTQY
TRBJ2-4 TRBV7-3 ASSLSGVGANIQY
TRBJ1-1 TRBV5-6 ASSFGTGDTEAF
TRBJ2-2 TRBV9 ASSVRDSNTGELF
TRBJ1-1 TRBV29-1 SVTGTGARKAF